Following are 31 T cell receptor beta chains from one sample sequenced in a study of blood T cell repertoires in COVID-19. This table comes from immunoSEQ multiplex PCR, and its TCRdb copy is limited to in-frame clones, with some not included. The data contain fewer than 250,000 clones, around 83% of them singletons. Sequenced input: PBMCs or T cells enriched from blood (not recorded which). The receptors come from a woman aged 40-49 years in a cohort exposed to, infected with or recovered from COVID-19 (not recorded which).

The CDR3 DNA sequence: TGTGCCAGTAGTATTCGGGAGTCTTTCAATGAGCAGTTCTTC. Amino acid sequence: CASSIRESFNEQFF. The chain carries TRBV19 and TRBJ2-1; TRBD2 is a possible D gene (6 bases). Germline V gene lookup returns CDR1 LNHDA and CDR2 SQIVND (reference sequence). V lost 3 bases, J lost 6 bases, and 12 bases lay in between. This CDR3 is 14 amino acids long. Combining the CDR3 with reference TRBV19 and TRBJ2-1 gives the whole variable domain DGGITQSPKYLFRKEGQNVTLSCEQNLNHDAMYWYRQDPGQGLRLIYYSQIVNDFQKGDIAEGYSVSREKKESFPLTVTSAQKNPTAFYLCASSIRESFNEQFFGPGTRLTVL.

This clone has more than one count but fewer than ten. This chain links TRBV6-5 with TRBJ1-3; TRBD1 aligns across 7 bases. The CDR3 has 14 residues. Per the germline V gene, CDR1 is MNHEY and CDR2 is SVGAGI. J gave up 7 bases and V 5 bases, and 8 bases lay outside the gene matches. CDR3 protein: CASSPDRAANTIYF. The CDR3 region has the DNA TGTGCCAGCAGTCCCGACAGGGCGGCGAACACCATATATTTT.

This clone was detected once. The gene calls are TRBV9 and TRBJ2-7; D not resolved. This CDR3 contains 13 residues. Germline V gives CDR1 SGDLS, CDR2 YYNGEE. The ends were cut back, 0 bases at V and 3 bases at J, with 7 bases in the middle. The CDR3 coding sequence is TGTGCCAGCAGCGTAGGTCAGGACTACGAGCAGTACTTC. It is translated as CASSVGQDYEQYF.

The CDR3 reads CASTPDMGNTIYF. The CDR3 DNA reads as TGTGCCAGCACCCCAGATATGGGAAACACCATATATTTT. The chain combines TRBV2 with TRBJ1-3; D is unresolved. The CDR3 is made up of 13 amino acids. The ends were cut back, 7 bases at V and 4 bases at J, with 11 bases in the middle. Germline V gives CDR1 SNHLY, CDR2 FYNNEI.

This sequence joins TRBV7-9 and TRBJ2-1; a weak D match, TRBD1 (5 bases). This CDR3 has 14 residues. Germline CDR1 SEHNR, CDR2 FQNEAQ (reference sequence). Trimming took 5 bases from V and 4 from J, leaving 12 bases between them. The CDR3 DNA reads TGTGCCAGCAGCCCCGACAGATTTTACAATGAGCAGTTCTTC. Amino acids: CASSPDRFYNEQFF. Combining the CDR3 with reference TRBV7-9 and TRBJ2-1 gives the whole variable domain DTGVSQNPRHKITKRGQNVTFRCDPISEHNRLYWYRQTLGQGPEFLTYFQNEAQLEKSRLLSDRFSAERPKGSFSTLEIQRTEQGDSAMYLCASSPDRFYNEQFFGPGTRLTVL.

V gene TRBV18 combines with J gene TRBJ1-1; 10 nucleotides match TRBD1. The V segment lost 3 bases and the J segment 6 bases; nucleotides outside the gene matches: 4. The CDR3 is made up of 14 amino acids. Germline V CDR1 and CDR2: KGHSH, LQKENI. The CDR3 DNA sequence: TGTGCCAGCTCACCGGGGGACAGGGGCTCTGAAGCTTTCTTT. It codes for CASSPGDRGSEAFF.

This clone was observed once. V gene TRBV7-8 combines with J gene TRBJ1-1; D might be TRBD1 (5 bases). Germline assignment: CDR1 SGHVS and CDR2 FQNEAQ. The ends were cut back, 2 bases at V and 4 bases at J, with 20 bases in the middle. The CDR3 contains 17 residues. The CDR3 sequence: CASSLIWAREYSTEAFF. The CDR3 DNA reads TGTGCCAGCAGCTTAATTTGGGCCAGGGAATATTCCACTGAAGCTTTCTTT.

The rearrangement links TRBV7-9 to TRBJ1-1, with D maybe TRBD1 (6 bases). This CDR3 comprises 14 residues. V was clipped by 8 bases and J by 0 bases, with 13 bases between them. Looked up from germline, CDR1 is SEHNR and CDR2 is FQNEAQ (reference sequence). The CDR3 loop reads CASRQGSLNTEAFF. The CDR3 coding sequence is TGTGCCAGCCGGCAGGGGTCTTTGAACACTGAAGCTTTCTTT. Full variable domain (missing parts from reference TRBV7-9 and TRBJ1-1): DTGVSQNPRHKITKRGQNVTFRCDPISEHNRLYWYRQTLGQGPEFLTYFQNEAQLEKSRLLSDRFSAERPKGSFSTLEIQRTEQGDSAMYLCASRQGSLNTEAFFGQGTRLTVV.

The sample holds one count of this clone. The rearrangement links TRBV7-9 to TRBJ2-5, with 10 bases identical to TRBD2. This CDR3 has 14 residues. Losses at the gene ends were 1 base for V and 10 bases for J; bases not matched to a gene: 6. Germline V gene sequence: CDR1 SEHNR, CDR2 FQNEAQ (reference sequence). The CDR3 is CASSLEWLAGDQYF. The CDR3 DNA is TGTGCCAGCAGCTTAGAATGGCTAGCGGGGGACCAGTACTTC.

The CDR3 loop is CASSPQRWAGLDNEQFF. The CDR3 DNA reads as TGCGCCAGCAGCCCACAAAGATGGGCGGGATTAGACAATGAGCAGTTCTTC. The rearrangement joins TRBV4-3 to TRBJ2-1; the D gene is possibly TRBD2 (6 bases). The V gene lost 4 bases and the J gene lost 5 bases, with 21 bases spanning the gap. Germline values: CDR1 LGHNA, CDR2 YSLEER. The CDR3 is made up of 17 amino acids.

The DNA for the CDR3 is TGTGCCAGCAGCTTGGCCGGGCGGGCCCTCACAGATACGCAGTATTTT. Amino acid sequence: CASSLAGRALTDTQYF. The chain has TRBV5-4 and TRBJ2-3; possibly TRBD2 for D (5 bases). CDR3 length: 16 residues. Germline V gives CDR1 SGHNT, CDR2 YYREEE (reference sequence). Trimming cost V 0 bases and J 2 bases, with 13 bases left between them.

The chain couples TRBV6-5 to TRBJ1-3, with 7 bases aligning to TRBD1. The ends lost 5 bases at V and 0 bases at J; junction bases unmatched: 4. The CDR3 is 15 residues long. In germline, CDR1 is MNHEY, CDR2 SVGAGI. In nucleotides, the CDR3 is TGTGCCAGCAGTACACAGGGGCGCTCTGGAAACACCATATATTTT. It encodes CASSTQGRSGNTIYF.

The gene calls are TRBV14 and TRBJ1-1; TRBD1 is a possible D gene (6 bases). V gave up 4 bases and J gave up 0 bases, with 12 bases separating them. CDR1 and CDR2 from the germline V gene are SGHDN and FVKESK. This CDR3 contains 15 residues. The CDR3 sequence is CASSPGQLMNTEAFF. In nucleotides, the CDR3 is TGTGCCAGCAGCCCTGGACAGCTAATGAACACTGAAGCTTTCTTT.

CDR3 in amino acids: CASSLVAGRGLIQPQHF. In DNA, the CDR3 is TGTGCCAGCAGCTTAGTCGCGGGCAGGGGGCTTATTCAGCCCCAGCATTTT. This chain connects TRBV7-2 to TRBJ1-5, with TRBD1 identical over 8 bases. Germline trimming cut 1 base from V and 6 bases from J; bases unmatched to any gene: 11. The CDR3 runs 17 residues. CDR1 and CDR2 from the germline V gene are SGHTA and FQGNSA.

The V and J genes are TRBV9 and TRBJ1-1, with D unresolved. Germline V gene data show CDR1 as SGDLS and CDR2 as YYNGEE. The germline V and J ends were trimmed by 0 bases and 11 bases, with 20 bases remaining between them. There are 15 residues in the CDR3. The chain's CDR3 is CASSVGFRGERAAFF. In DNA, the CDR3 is TGTGCCAGCAGCGTAGGGTTTCGGGGTGAGAGGGCTGCTTTCTTT.

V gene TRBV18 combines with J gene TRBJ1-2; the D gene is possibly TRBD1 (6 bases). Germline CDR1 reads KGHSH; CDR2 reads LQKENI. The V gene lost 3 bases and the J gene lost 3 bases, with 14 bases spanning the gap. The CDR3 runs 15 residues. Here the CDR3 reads CASSPGQLRDYGYTF. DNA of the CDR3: TGTGCCAGCTCACCCGGACAGCTTCGGGACTATGGCTACACCTTC.

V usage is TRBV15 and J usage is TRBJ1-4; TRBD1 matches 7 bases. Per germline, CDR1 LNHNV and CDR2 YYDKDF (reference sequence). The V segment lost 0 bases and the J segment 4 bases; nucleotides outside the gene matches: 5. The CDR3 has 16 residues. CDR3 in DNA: TGTGCCACCAGCAGAGACACAGGGGTTGGTAATGAAAAACTGTTTTTT. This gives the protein CATSRDTGVGNEKLFF.

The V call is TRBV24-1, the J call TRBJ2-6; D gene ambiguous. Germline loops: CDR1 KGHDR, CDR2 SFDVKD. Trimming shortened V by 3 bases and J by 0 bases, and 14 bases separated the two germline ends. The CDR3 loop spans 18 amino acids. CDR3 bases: TGTGCCACCAGTGATCTAGACGGTTCCAACTCTGGGGCCAACGTCCTGACTTTC. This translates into CATSDLDGSNSGANVLTF.

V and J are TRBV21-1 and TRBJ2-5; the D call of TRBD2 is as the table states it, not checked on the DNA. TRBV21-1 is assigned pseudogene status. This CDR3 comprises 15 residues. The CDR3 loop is CASSRWTSEVETQYF. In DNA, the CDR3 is TGTGCCAGCAGCAGATGGACTAGCGAGGTGGAGACCCAGTACTTC.

In nucleotides, the CDR3 is TGTGCCAGCTGGTTCCTGGGGGGACAGGGATCGGTTCGGGGCACTGAAGCTTTCTTT. It yields the protein CASWFLGGQGSVRGTEAFF. The V gene is TRBV11-3, the J gene TRBJ1-1; 9 bases fit TRBD1. J lost 4 bases, V lost 8 bases, and 23 bases had no gene match. This CDR3 has 19 residues. Germline loops: CDR1 SGHNT, CDR2 YENEEA. The variable domain in full, completed from reference TRBV11-3 and TRBJ1-1, reads EAGVVQSPRYKIIEKKQPVAFWCNPISGHNTLYWYLQNLGQGPELLIRYENEEAVDDSQLPKDRFSAERLKGVDSTLKIQPAELGDSAVYLCASWFLGGQGSVRGTEAFFGQGTRLTVV.

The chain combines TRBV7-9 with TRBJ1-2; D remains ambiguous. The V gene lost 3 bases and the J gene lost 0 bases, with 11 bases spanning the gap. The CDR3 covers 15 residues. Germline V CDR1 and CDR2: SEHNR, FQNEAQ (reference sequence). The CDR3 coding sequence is TGTGCCAGCAGCTTTCCTTCCCTCTCTAACTATGGCTACACCTTC. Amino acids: CASSFPSLSNYGYTF. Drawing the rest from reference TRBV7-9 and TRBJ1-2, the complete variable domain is DTGVSQNPRHKITKRGQNVTFRCDPISEHNRLYWYRQTLGQGPEFLTYFQNEAQLEKSRLLSDRFSAERPKGSFSTLEIQRTEQGDSAMYLCASSFPSLSNYGYTFGSGTRLTVV.

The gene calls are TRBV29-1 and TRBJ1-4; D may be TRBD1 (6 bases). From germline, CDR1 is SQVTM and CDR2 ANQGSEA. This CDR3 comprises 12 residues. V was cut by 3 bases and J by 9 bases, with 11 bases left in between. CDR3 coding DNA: TGCAGCGTTGAGGTCCAGGGGAAAAAACTGTTTTTT. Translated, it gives CSVEVQGKKLFF.

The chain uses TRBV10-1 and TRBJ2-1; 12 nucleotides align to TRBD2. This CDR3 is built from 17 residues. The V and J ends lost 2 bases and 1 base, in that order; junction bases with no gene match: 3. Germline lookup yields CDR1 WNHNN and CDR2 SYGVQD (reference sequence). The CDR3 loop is CASSETSGRTSYNEQFF. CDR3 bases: TGCGCCAGCAGTGAGACTAGCGGGAGGACATCCTACAATGAGCAGTTCTTC.

CDR3 nucleotide sequence: TGTGCCAGCAGCACGTCACAGGGTCCCCATCAGCCCCAGCATTTT. Translated: CASSTSQGPHQPQHF. The genes are TRBV7-9 and TRBJ1-5, with a possible D match to TRBD1 (6 bases). V lost 5 bases, J lost 5 bases, and 16 bases lay in between. CDR1 and CDR2 from the germline V gene are SEHNR and FQNEAQ (reference sequence). This CDR3 is 15 amino acids long.

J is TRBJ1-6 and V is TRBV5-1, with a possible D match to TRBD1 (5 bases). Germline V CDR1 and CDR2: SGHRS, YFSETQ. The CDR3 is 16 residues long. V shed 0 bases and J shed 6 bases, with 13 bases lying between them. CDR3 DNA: TGCGCCAGCAGCTTGGGGGCCGGCGGGGGTAATTCACCCCTCCACTTT. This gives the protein CASSLGAGGGNSPLHF.

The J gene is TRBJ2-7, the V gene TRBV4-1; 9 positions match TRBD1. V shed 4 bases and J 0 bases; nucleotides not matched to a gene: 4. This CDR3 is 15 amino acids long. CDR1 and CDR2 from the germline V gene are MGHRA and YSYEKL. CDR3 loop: CASSPGTGNSYEQYF. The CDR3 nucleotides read TGCGCCAGCAGCCCCGGGACAGGGAACTCCTACGAGCAGTACTTC.

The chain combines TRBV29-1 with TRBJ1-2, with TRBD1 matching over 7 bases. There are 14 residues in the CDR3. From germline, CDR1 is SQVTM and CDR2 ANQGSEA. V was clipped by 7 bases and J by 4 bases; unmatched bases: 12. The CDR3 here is CSARMGQSGYGYTF. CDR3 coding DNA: TGCAGCGCCAGAATGGGACAGTCGGGCTATGGCTACACCTTC.

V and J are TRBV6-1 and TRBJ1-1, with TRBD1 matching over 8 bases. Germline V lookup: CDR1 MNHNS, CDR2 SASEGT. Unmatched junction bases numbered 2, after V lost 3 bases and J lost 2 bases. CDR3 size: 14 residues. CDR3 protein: CASSDRGLNTEAFF. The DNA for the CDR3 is TGTGCCAGCAGTGACAGGGGGCTAAACACTGAAGCTTTCTTT.

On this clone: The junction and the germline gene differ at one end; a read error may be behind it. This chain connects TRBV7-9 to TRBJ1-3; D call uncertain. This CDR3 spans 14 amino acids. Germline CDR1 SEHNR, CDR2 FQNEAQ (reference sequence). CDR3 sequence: CASTYNSAGYTIYF. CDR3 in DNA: TGTGCCAGCACCTACAACAGTGCTGGATACACCATATATTTT.

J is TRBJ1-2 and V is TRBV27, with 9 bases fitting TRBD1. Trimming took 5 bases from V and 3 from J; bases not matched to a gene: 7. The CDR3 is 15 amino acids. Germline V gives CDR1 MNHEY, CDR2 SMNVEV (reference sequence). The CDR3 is CASSPTGGMDYGYTF. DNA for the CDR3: TGTGCCAGCAGTCCGACAGGGGGAATGGACTATGGCTACACCTTC.

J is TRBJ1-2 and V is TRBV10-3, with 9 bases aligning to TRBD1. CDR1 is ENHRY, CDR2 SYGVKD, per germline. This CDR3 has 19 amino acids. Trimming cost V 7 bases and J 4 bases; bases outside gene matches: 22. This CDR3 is CAIIYATSGTGIWSYGYTF. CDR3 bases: TGTGCCATCATCTACGCCACGTCCGGGACAGGGATCTGGAGCTATGGCTACACCTTC.